This T cell receptor (beta chain) was identified in a study of cytomegalovirus exposure and HLA in healthy donors. At the level of the study: Membership in the Caucasian-associated ancestry cluster was found for 81% of 350 to 450 genotyped donors. Study findings and constraints: A later analysis linked a missense DCLRE1C variant to TCR beta V- and J-gene trimming.

In this sample, this clone turned up once. The antigen is not known. Regarding donors, all were healthy bone marrow donors. The PCR had 60 Vbeta and 13 Jbeta primers. The table came from immunoSEQ multiplex PCR; TCRdb's copy has only in-frame clones and leaves some out. The data contain a few hundred thousand clones, over 75% of them seen just once; the ten biggest clones take up around 0.2%. Trimming took 3 bases from V and 2 from J; bases not matched to a gene: 6. This CDR3 region has 16 residues. Per the germline V gene, CDR1 is MNHNS and CDR2 is SASEGT. Sample: PBMCs. V is TRBV6-1 and J is TRBJ2-7, with TRBD1 matching 11 bases. The clonotype was recovered from a girl aged 2-9 years in good health and CMV-seronegative. For the CDR3, the DNA is TGTGCCAGCAGTGAGTTCTGGGGACAGGGGGCCTACGAGCAGTACTTC. Protein product: CASSEFWGQGAYEQYF.